These T cell receptor beta chains were read from a single sample in a study of Graves' ophthalmopathy and Graves' hyperthyroidism. One entry per CDR3 protein, called by TCRdb with MiXCR from the multiplex PCR reads. The table shows 30,000 to 50,000 distinct CDR3 sequences, with around half occurring only once. The specimen sequenced was peripheral blood. The receptors were sampled from an adult woman with stable Graves' hyperthyroidism. Each CDR3 is given with its conserved first and last residue. A D gene is named only where the DNA matches it firmly. Clone sizes are given selectively: once, few, many, or a class where the clone is expanded.

j_call,d_call,clone_size,v_call,cdr3_aa,cdr3_nt
TRBJ2-3,TRBD2,NA,TRBV7-2,CASSLSGSAWDTQYF,TGTGCCAGCAGCTTAAGCGGGAGTGCTTGGGATACGCAGTATTTT
TRBJ1-6,NA,NA,TRBV27,CASSLFAGSPLHF,TGTGCCAGCAGTTTATTCGCGGGCTCACCCCTCCACTTT
TRBJ2-7,TRBD2,NA,TRBV11-2,CASRDTSGSSYEQYF,TGTGCCAGCAGGGATACTAGCGGGAGCTCCTACGAGCAGTACTTC
TRBJ1-1,TRBD1,many,TRBV7-3,CASSSDRGVTEAFF,TGTGCCAGCAGTTCCGACAGGGGGGTTACTGAAGCTTTCTTT
TRBJ2-3,NA,many,TRBV2,CASMVILSDTQYF,TGTGCCAGCATGGTAATCTTGAGCGATACGCAGTATTTT
TRBJ2-7,NA,few,TRBV7-9,CASTFWPGLSSYEQYF,TGTGCCAGCACCTTCTGGCCGGGACTTAGCTCCTACGAGCAGTACTTC
TRBJ1-5,TRBD1,NA,TRBV7-8,CASRGGTGNNQPQHF,TGTGCCAGCAGAGGAGGGACAGGCAACAATCAGCCCCAGCATTTT
TRBJ2-5,TRBD2,once,TRBV24-1,CATSDPRLAGKVETQYF,TGTGCCACCAGTGATCCCCGACTAGCGGGAAAGGTGGAGACCCAGTACTTC
TRBJ1-2,TRBD1,many,TRBV7-9,CASSPDRGHPNYGYTF,TGTGCCAGCAGCCCGGACAGGGGTCACCCTAACTATGGCTACACCTTC
TRBJ1-5,TRBD1,many,TRBV6-6,CASSLPGTGWVIQPQHF,TGTGCCAGCAGTCTGCCCGGGACAGGGTGGGTAATTCAGCCCCAGCATTTT
TRBJ1-6,NA,many,TRBV9,CASSVGAGDYSPLHF,TGTGCCAGCAGCGTAGGCGCAGGGGATTACTCACCCCTCCACTTT
TRBJ1-6,NA,NA,TRBV7-9,CASTKGRDMNLHF,TGTGCCAGCACCAAAGGGCGGGACATGAATCTCCACTTT
TRBJ1-2,TRBD1,NA,TRBV20-1,CSASGQGRGYTF,TGCAGTGCTAGCGGACAGGGCAGGGGCTACACCTTC
TRBJ1-1,NA,many,TRBV2,CASSEIWGRGNTEAFF,TGTGCCAGCAGTGAAATCTGGGGCAGGGGGAACACTGAAGCTTTCTTT
TRBJ2-7,TRBD1,NA,TRBV6-5,CASSPESGSDRPYSYEQYF,TGTGCCAGCAGCCCCGAATCTGGGTCGGACAGGCCATACTCCTACGAGCAGTACTTC
TRBJ1-5,TRBD1,NA,TRBV12-3/TRBV12-4,CASSPTGPKTQHF,TGTGCCAGCAGTCCGACAGGGCCGAAGACCCAGCATTTT
TRBJ2-7,TRBD1,once,TRBV9,CASSTRTGLPYEQYF,TGTGCCAGCAGCACTCGGACAGGGTTGCCCTACGAGCAGTACTTC
TRBJ2-7,NA,many,TRBV28,CASSFTGWGLWEQYF,TGTGCCAGCAGTTTCACCGGGTGGGGTTTGTGGGAGCAGTACTTC
TRBJ2-2,NA,NA,TRBV2,CASSSGEGVTNGELFF,TGTGCCAGCAGTTCAGGGGAAGGGGTGACAAACGGGGAGCTGTTTTTT
TRBJ2-5,NA,NA,TRBV20-1,CSARGPGQSNQPF,TGCAGTGCTAGAGGGCCAGGGCAGAGCAATCAGCCCTTC
TRBJ2-7,TRBD2,NA,TRBV20-1,CSARGLAGGYEQYF,TGCAGTGCTAGAGGACTAGCGGGAGGATACGAGCAGTACTTC
TRBJ1-1,NA,NA,TRBV5-5,CASSGLNTEAFF,TGCGCCAGCAGCGGGCTGAACACTGAAGCTTTCTTT
TRBJ1-6,NA,many,TRBV4-1,CASSYGIHNSPLHF,TGCGCCAGCAGCTACGGGATCCATAATTCACCCCTCCACTTT
TRBJ2-5,TRBD2,many,TRBV14,CASSQALAGGQETQYF,TGTGCCAGCAGCCAAGCGCTAGCGGGAGGTCAGGAGACCCAGTACTTC
TRBJ1-5,NA,many,TRBV5-1,CASSLGLGNQPQHF,TGCGCCAGCAGCTTGGGACTTGGCAATCAGCCCCAGCATTTT
TRBJ1-6,NA,once,TRBV20-1,CSARVGSPLHF,TGCAGTGCTAGAGTAGGATCACCCCTCCACTTT
TRBJ1-2,NA,many,TRBV6-5,CASSSLGRLNYGYTF,TGTGCCAGCAGTTCCCTCGGCAGGCTGAACTATGGCTACACCTTC
TRBJ1-2,NA,once,TRBV28,CASSYFGGASNYGYTF,TGTGCCAGCAGCTACTTCGGGGGGGCATCTAACTATGGCTACACCTTC
TRBJ2-7,NA,NA,TRBV15,CATSREGSPYEQYF,TGTGCCACCAGCAGAGAGGGCAGCCCTTACGAGCAGTACTTC
TRBJ2-1,TRBD1,NA,TRBV10-1,CASSDGTGLYNEQFF,TGCGCCAGCAGTGATGGGACAGGGCTCTACAATGAGCAGTTCTTC
TRBJ2-3,NA,few,TRBV9,CASSPGGTDTQYF,TGTGCCAGCAGCCCCGGGGGCACAGATACGCAGTATTTT
TRBJ2-7,NA,NA,TRBV20-1,CSASQGRTYEQYF,TGCAGTGCGTCACAGGGCAGAACCTACGAGCAGTACTTC
TRBJ1-2,NA,many,TRBV7-9,CASNPPGGGNYGYTF,TGTGCCAGCAACCCCCCCGGAGGAGGAAACTATGGCTACACCTTC
TRBJ2-5,TRBD2,few,TRBV20-1,CSATRTSGSQETQYF,TGCAGTGCTACCCGGACTAGCGGATCACAAGAGACCCAGTACTTC
TRBJ2-7,TRBD2,NA,TRBV20-1,CSALASGTSSYEQYF,TGCAGTGCTCTGGCTAGCGGGACTTCCTCCTACGAGCAGTACTTC
TRBJ2-7,NA,NA,TRBV7-4,CASSSLVYYEQYF,TGTGCCAGCAGCTCACTAGTTTACTACGAGCAGTACTTC
TRBJ2-6,TRBD1,NA,TRBV29-1,CSDGGQGSGANVLTF,TGCAGCGACGGGGGACAGGGTTCTGGGGCCAACGTCCTGACTTTC
TRBJ1-1,NA,NA,TRBV7-9,CANSPLDKNTEASF,TGTGCCAACAGCCCCTTGGACAAGAACACTGAAGCTTCCTTT
TRBJ2-3,NA,many,TRBV9,CASSVAYGTPVTDTQYF,TGTGCCAGCAGCGTAGCGTACGGGACTCCGGTCACAGATACGCAGTATTTT
TRBJ1-4,TRBD1,many,TRBV18,CASREQGAGEKLFF,TGTGCCAGCCGCGAACAGGGGGCCGGTGAAAAACTGTTTTTT
TRBJ2-5,TRBD2,many,TRBV5-6,CASSSGLAHQETQYF,TGTGCCAGCAGCTCCGGACTAGCGCATCAAGAGACCCAGTACTTC
TRBJ1-1,NA,many,TRBV27,CASSLRRGNTEAFF,TGTGCCAGCAGTTTGAGGCGGGGGAACACTGAAGCTTTCTTT
TRBJ1-1,NA,many,TRBV4-1,CASRNRAHMNTEAFF,TGCGCCAGCAGGAACAGAGCCCATATGAACACTGAAGCTTTCTTT
TRBJ1-2,TRBD1,NA,TRBV10-3,CAPQGGLYYGYTF,TGTGCCCCACAGGGGGGTTTATACTATGGCTACACCTTC
TRBJ2-7,TRBD2,NA,TRBV5-1,CASRVAGVNYEQCF,TGCGCCAGCAGAGTAGCGGGAGTGAACTACGAGCAGTGCTTC
TRBJ2-5,TRBD1,medium-sized,TRBV20-1,CSANEGTGGRQTQYF,TGCAGTGCCAACGAAGGGACAGGGGGAAGGCAGACCCAGTACTTC
TRBJ2-7,TRBD1,NA,TRBV14,CASRNRGAHEQYF,TGTGCCAGCAGGAACAGGGGGGCCCACGAGCAGTACTTC
TRBJ1-1,TRBD1,NA,TRBV11-2,CASSLEGTGPAFF,TGTGCCAGCAGCTTAGAAGGGACAGGGCCGGCTTTCTTT
TRBJ2-3,NA,many,TRBV5-1,CASSLGTATDTQYF,TGCGCCAGCAGCTTGGGGACAGCTACAGATACGCAGTATTTT
TRBJ2-5,TRBD1,medium-sized,TRBV20-1,CSARAGTGLAETQYF,TGCAGTGCTAGAGCGGGGACAGGGCTTGCAGAGACCCAGTACTTC
TRBJ2-7,NA,NA,TRBV12-3/TRBV12-4,CASSLSPLGAYEQYF,TGTGCCAGCAGTTTATCCCCTCTGGGGGCCTACGAGCAGTACTTC
TRBJ1-3,NA,medium-sized,TRBV10-3,CAISEGPGFSGNTIYF,TGTGCCATCAGTGAGGGGCCAGGGTTCTCTGGAAACACCATATATTTT
TRBJ1-6,NA,NA,TRBV6-5,CASSYLGRHSPLHF,TGTGCCAGCAGTTACTTGGGAAGACACTCACCCCTCCACTTT
TRBJ2-6,TRBD1,many,TRBV7-8,CASSFTGTGVSGANVLTF,TGTGCCAGCAGCTTTACCGGGACAGGGGTATCTGGGGCCAACGTCCTGACTTTC
TRBJ1-1,NA,NA,TRBV19,CASYDSLNTEAFF,TGTGCCAGTTACGACAGCCTGAACACTGAAGCTTTCTTT
TRBJ1-2,TRBD1,many,TRBV7-2,CASSPRQGLFLYGYTF,TGTGCCAGCAGCCCAAGACAGGGTCTTTTCCTCTATGGCTACACCTTC
TRBJ2-5,NA,many,TRBV24-1,CATSRAGKETQYF,TGTGCCACCAGCAGAGCAGGGAAAGAGACCCAGTACTTC
TRBJ2-5,TRBD2,many,TRBV7-2,CASSADGREAETQYF,TGTGCCAGCAGCGCCGACGGGCGGGAGGCAGAGACCCAGTACTTC
TRBJ1-3,NA,many,TRBV28,CASGRRSGNTIYF,TGTGCCAGCGGGAGGCGCTCTGGAAACACCATATATTTT